This record looks at one TCR beta chain sequence and its context. This record belongs to a study of T-cell memory formation after mild COVID-19. The wider study: TCR clusters mostly belonged to single donors.

TCRdb called the 5' RACE reads again in MiXCR, with one record for every CDR3 protein. The repertoire holds under 85,000 distinct CDR3 sequences, approximately 14% seen once, with 30% to 35% in the top ten. The CDR3 contains 15 residues. With V trimmed by 3 bases and J by 4 bases, 5 bases remained unmatched. Germline assignment: CDR1 SGHTA and CDR2 FQGNSA. This chain connects TRBV7-2 to TRBJ2-1, with 8 bases lining up with TRBD1. This TCR was sampled from an adult woman who had mild COVID-19 (a few samples of this study predate the infection). Cell type and time point are not known. The material sequenced was PBMCs or a T cell subset sorted from them (not recorded which). Written as DNA, the CDR3 is TGTGCCAGCAGCTTTACCGGGACAGGATACAATGAGCAGTTCTTC. Residues: CASSFTGTGYNEQFF.